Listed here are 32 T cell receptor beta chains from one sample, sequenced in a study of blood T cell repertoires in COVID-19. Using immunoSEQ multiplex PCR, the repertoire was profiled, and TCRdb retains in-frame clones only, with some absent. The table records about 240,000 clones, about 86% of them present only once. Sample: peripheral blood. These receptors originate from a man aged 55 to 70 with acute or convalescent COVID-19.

The CDR3 reads CASSLQGIGQTGLGNTIYF. Here the CDR3 DNA reads TGTGCCAGCAGCCTCCAAGGGATTGGACAGACCGGCTTGGGAAACACCATATATTTT. The J gene is TRBJ1-3, the V gene TRBV7-9; perhaps TRBD1 as D (6 bases). Trimming took off 5 bases at V and 4 bases at J, with 27 bases between the two ends. Germline CDR1 and CDR2: SEHNR and FQNEAQ (reference sequence). CDR3 size: 19 residues.

CDR3 sequence (DNA): TGTGCCAGTAGTCCCCGGGACAGGGGACAGGGCCAGCCCCAGCATTTT. Its translation: CASSPRDRGQGQPQHF. The chain employs TRBV19 and TRBJ1-5; 10 nucleotides align to TRBD1. With 5 bases clipped from V and 7 bases from J, the junction kept 11 bases outside the gene matches. Germline V lookup: CDR1 LNHDA, CDR2 SQIVND (reference sequence). The length of the CDR3 is 16 residues.

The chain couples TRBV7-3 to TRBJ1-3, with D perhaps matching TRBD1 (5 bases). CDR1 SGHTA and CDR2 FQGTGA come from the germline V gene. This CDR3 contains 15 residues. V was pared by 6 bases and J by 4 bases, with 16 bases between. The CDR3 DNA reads TGTGCCAGCAGTACCTCCGGGGGTTCGGGAAACACCATATATTTT. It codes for CASSTSGGSGNTIYF.

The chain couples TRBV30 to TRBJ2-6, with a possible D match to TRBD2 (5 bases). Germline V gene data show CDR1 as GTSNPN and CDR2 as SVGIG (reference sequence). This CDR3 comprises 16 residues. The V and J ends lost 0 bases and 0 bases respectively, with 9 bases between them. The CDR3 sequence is CAWSVSGNSGANVLTF. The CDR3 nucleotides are TGTGCCTGGAGTGTAAGCGGAAACTCTGGGGCCAACGTCCTGACTTTC. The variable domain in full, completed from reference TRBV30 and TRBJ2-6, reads SQTIHQWPATLVQPVGSPLSLECTVEGTSNPNLYWYRQAAGRGLQLLFYSVGIGQISSEVPQNLSASRPQDRQFILSSKKLLLSDSGFYLCAWSVSGNSGANVLTFGAGSRLTVL.

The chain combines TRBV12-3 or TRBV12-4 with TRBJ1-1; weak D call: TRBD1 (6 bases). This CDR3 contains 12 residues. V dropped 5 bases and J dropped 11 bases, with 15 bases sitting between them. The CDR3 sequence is CASSLGNRAAFF. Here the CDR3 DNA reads TGTGCCAGCAGTCTAGGAAACAGGGCTGCTTTCTTT.

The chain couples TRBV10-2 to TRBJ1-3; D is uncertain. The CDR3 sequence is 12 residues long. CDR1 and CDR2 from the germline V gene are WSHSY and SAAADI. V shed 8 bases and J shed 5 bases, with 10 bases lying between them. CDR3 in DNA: TGCGCCAGCGGGAGCACCAGAAACACCATATATTTT. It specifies CASGSTRNTIYF.

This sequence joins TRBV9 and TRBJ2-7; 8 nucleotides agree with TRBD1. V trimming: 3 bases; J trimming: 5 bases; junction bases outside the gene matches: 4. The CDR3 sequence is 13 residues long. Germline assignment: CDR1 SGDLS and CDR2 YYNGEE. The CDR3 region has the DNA TGTGCCAGCAGCGCCCGGACAGGGAACGAGCAGTACTTC. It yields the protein CASSARTGNEQYF.

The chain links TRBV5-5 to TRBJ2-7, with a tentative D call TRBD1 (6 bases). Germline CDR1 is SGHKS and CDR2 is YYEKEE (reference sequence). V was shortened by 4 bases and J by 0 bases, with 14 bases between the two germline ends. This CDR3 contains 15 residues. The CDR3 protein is CASSLTGFGSYEQYF. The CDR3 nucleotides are TGTGCCAGCAGCCTTACAGGGTTTGGCTCCTACGAGCAGTACTTC.

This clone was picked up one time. The CDR3 sequence: CASSRDRDVNEQFF. Written as DNA, the CDR3 is TGTGCCAGTAGTAGGGACAGGGATGTGAATGAGCAGTTCTTC. The chain links TRBV19 to TRBJ2-1, with 9 bases identical to TRBD1. V lost 4 bases, J lost 7 bases, and 5 bases stayed unmatched. CDR1 is LNHDA and CDR2 is SQIVND in the germline V gene (reference sequence). The CDR3 consists of 14 residues.

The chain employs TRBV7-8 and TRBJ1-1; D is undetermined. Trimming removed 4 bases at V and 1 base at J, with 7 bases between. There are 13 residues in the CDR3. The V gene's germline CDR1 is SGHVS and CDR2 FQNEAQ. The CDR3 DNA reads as TGTGCCAGCAGCTCCCTTCGGAACACTGAAGCTTTCTTT. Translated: CASSSLRNTEAFF.

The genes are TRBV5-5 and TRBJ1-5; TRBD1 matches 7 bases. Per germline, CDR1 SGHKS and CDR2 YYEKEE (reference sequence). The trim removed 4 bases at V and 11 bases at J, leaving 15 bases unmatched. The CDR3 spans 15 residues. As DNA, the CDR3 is TGTGCCAGCAGCCGCGACAGGGACCAAACTAGGACCCAGCATTTT. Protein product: CASSRDRDQTRTQHF.

CDR3 bases: TGTGCCATCGGGACAGTTGGCAATCAGCCCCAGCATTTT. This gives the protein CAIGTVGNQPQHF. V gene TRBV10-3 combines with J gene TRBJ1-5, with 7 bases fitting TRBD1. The CDR3 has 13 residues. Looked up from germline, CDR1 is ENHRY and CDR2 is SYGVKD. Unmatched junction bases numbered 3, after V lost 8 bases and J lost 2 bases.

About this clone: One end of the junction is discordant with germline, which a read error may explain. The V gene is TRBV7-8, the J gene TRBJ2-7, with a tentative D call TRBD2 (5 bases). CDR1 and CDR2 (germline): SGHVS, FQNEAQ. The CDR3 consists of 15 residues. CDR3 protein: CASTLDYTSSYEQYF. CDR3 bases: TGTGCCAGCACCTTAGACTATACCTCCTCCTACGAGCAGTACTTC.

CDR3 DNA sequence: TGTGCCAGCAGCCAAACCCGGAAGGCTACGGGGGGCTACACCTTC. Its protein is CASSQTRKATGGYTF. This chain links TRBV3-1 (or the pseudogene TRBV3-2) with TRBJ1-2; no firm D call. V was shortened by 2 bases and J by 8 bases, with 18 bases between the two germline ends. CDR1 is LGHDT and CDR2 is YNNKEL in the germline V gene (reference sequence). The CDR3 spans 15 residues.

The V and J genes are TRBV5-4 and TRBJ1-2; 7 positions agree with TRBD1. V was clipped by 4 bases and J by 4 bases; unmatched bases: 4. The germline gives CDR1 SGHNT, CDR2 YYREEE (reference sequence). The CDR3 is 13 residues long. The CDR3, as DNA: TGTGCCAGCAGCCTAGGGACAGTCTATGGCTACACCTTC. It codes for CASSLGTVYGYTF.

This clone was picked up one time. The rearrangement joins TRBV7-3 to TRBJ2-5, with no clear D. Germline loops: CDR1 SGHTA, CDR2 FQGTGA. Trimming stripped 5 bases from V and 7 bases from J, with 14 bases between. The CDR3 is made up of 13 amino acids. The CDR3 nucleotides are TGTGCCAGCAGCCCGACTTACCTGGCGACCCAGTACTTC. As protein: CASSPTYLATQYF.

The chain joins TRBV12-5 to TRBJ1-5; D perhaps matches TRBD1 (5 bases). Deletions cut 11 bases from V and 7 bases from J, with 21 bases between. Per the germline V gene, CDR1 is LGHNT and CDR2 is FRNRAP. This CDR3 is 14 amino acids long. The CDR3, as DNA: TGTGCTCGTGCACTCAAAGGGGCCCGGCAGCCCCAGCATTTT. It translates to CARALKGARQPQHF.

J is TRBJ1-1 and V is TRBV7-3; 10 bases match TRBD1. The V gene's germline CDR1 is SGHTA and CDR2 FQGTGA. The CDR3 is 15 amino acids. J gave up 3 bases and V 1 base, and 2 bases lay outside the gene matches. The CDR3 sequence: CASSLSGQGDTEAFF. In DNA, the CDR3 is TGTGCCAGCAGCTTAAGCGGACAGGGGGACACTGAAGCTTTCTTT.

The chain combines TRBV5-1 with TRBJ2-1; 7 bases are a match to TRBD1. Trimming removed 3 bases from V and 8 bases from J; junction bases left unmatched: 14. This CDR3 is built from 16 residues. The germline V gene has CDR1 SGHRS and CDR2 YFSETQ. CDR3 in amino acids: CASSSGTGTAPDEQFF. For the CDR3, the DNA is TGCGCCAGCAGCTCCGGAACCGGGACAGCACCCGATGAGCAGTTCTTC.

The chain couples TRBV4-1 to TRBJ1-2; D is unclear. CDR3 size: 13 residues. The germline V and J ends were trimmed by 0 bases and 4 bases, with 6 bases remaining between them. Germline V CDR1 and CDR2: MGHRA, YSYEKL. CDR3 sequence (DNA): TGCGCCAGCAGCCAAGAACTCGCCTATGGCTACACCTTC. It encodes CASSQELAYGYTF.

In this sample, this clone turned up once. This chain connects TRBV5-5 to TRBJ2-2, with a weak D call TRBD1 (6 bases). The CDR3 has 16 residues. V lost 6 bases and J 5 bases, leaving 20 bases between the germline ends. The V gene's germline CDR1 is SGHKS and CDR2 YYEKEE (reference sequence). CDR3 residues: CASTQGLVGGTGELFF. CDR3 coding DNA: TGTGCCAGCACCCAGGGGCTGGTTGGGGGAACCGGGGAGCTGTTTTTT.

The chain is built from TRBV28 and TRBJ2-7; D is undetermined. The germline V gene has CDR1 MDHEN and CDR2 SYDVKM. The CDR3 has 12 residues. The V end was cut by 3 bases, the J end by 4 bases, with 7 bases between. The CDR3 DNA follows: TGTGCCAGCAGTTTGACACAGTACGAGCAGTACTTC. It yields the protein CASSLTQYEQYF.

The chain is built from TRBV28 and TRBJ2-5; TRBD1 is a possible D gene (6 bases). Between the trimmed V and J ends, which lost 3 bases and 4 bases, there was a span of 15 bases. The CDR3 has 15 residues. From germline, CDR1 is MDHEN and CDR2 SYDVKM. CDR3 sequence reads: CASSLRETGLETQYF. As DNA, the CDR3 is TGTGCCAGCAGTTTGAGAGAAACAGGGTTAGAGACCCAGTACTTC.

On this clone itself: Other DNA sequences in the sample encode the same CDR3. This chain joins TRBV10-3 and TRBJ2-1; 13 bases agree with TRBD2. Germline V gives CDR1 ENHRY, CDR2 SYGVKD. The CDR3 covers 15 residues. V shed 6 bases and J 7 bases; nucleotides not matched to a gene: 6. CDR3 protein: CAIRGTSGVWNEQFF. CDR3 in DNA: TGTGCCATCAGGGGGACTAGCGGGGTGTGGAATGAGCAGTTCTTC.

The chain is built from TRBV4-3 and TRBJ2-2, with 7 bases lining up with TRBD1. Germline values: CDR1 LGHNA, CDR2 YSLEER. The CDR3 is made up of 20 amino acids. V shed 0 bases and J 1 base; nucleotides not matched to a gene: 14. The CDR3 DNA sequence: TGCGCCAGCAGCCAAGATCTTCTGACAGGGTCGAAACTGAACACCGGGGAGCTGTTTTTT. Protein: CASSQDLLTGSKLNTGELFF.

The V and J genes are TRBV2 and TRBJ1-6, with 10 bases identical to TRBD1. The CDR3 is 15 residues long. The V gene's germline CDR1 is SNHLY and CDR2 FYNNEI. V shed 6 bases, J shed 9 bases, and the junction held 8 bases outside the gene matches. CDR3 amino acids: CASRGGQGFFSPLHF. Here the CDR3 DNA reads TGTGCCAGCAGGGGGGGACAGGGGTTTTTTTCACCCCTCCACTTT.

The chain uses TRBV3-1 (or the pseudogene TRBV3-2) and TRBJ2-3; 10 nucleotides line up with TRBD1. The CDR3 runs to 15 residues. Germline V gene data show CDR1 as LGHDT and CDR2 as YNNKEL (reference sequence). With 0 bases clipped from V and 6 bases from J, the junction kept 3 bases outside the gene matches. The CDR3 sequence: CASSQEDRGPDTQYF. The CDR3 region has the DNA TGTGCCAGCAGCCAAGAAGACAGGGGGCCGGATACGCAGTATTTT.

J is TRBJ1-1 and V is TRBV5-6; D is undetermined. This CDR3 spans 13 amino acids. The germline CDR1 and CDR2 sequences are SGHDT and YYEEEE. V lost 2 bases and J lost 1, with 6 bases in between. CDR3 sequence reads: CASSLTRNTEAFF. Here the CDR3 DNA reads TGTGCCAGCAGCTTAACACGGAACACTGAAGCTTTCTTT.

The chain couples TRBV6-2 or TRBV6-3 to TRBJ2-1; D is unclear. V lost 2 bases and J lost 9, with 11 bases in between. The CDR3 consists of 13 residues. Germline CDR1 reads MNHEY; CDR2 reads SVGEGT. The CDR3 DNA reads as TGTGCCAGCAGTTACGTCTCGACGGGTGAGCAGTTCTTC. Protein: CASSYVSTGEQFF.

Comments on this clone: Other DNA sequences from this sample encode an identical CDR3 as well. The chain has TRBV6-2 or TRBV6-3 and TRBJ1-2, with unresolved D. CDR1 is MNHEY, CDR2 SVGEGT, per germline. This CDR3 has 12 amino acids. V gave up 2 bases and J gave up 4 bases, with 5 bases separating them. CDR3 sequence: CASSYRGYGYTF. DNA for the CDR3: TGTGCCAGCAGTTACCGGGGCTATGGCTACACCTTC.

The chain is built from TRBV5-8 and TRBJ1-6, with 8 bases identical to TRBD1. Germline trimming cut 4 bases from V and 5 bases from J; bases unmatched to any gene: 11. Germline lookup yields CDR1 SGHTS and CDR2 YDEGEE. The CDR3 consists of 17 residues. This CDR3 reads CASSLPRDRLHNSPLHF. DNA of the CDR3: TGTGCCAGCAGCCTACCCCGGGACAGGCTCCATAATTCACCCCTCCACTTT.

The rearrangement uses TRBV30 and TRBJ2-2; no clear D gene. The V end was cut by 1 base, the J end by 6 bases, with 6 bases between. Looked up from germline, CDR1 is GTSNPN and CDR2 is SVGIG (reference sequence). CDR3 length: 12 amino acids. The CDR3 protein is CAWSDVAGELFF. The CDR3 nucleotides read TGTGCCTGGAGTGATGTAGCCGGGGAGCTGTTTTTT.